This TCR beta chain was found in a study of blood T cell repertoires in COVID-19. The overall study: Italy, Spain and the United States were the sources of the convalescent and acute COVID-19 samples. In each case, the material was cDNA or gDNA derived from T cells, B-cell-depleted T cells, or PBMCs.

Trimming stripped 3 bases from V and 5 bases from J, with 13 bases between. The germline V gene has CDR1 SGHAT and CDR2 FQNNGV. This CDR3 has 14 amino acids. As handled by the study authors: Estimation of nucleated cell counts relied on the amplification of reference gene primers. The table came from immunoSEQ multiplex PCR; TCRdb's copy has only in-frame clones and leaves some out. V and J calls and clone size come straight from that table; D and trimming were deduced from the DNA. The table shows some 240,000 clones, with around 80% occurring only once. V gene TRBV11-2 combines with J gene TRBJ2-5; D perhaps matches TRBD2 (7 bases). This TCR came from a woman aged 40 to 49 who had recovered from COVID-19. The source material was peripheral blood. Here the CDR3 DNA reads TGTGCCAGCAGCTTGGCCCGGGGGGCGGAGACCCAGTACTTC. Translated, it gives CASSLARGAETQYF.